This TCR beta chain was captured in a study of response to subunit inactivated influenza vaccine (dated by TCRdb to the late 2010s). Regarding the research as a whole: To follow how T cells responded to a trivalent subunit inactivated influenza vaccine, the researchers relied on deep quantitative profiling of the T cell receptor repertoire. The paper as a whole reports these results and caveats: The authors suggested that each seasonal influenza vaccination may recruit only a limited number of new T cells.

A remark on this clonotype: There is no known antigen for this receptor. The input lacks base qualities; no much larger clone sits a single base away.

Libraries came from RT-PCR. The data were produced on an Illumina HiSeq 2500. The raw public data were reprocessed by TCRdb itself: fastp quality trimming at Q25, MiXCR clonotype calling, in-frame beta chains only. Records with the same CDR3 protein are collapsed into one entry carrying the most frequent genes and DNA. Within this sample are about 520,000 distinct CDR3 sequences, with 7.2% of them counted one time only. The ten largest clones capture 13% of the sample. This sequence originates from a man aged 50-75 years who received an inactivated influenza vaccine. Donor details come from another sample of the same person, matched by shared clones. The input for sequencing was PBMCs from blood, taken about 24 months after vaccination.

The CDR3 region has the sequence CSARGGTSGSLGNEQFF. The nucleotides are TGCAGTGCTAGAGGCGGGACTAGCGGGAGCTTAGGCAATGAGCAGTTCTTC. In this chain, TRBV20-1 is recombined with TRBJ2-1; 14 junctional bases match TRBD2. Including cysteine and phenylalanine, the CDR3 has 17 amino acids. The read is trimmed to its CDR3 DNA, 51 bases read in frame from base 1. For this chain, trimming is 1 base at the V end and 6 bases at the J end, and the number of junction bases without a gene match is 8. Reading the germline V gene (reference sequence) gives CDR1 DFQATT and CDR2 SNEGSKA.